This record covers a single TCR beta chain. The target antigen is unknown. This entry comes from a study of blood T cells in healthy people across ages. Study-level results: In these data, TCR beta diversity tracked strongly with naive T cell percentage. The fall in TCR beta diversity per million T cells was roughly linear with age.

The CDR3 is made up of 17 amino acids. The germline V and J ends were trimmed by 10 bases and 7 bases, with 30 bases remaining between them. A J-beta primer mix and a sample-barcoded 5' primer were used in a second PCR of about 6 to 12 cycles. Every single cDNA molecule received a tag from a template-switch adaptor with 12 random nucleotides. TCRdb ran MiXCR on the 5' RACE reads and lists one entry per CDR3 protein. The repertoire has over 600,000 distinct CDR3 sequences, more than 50% of them found once; the top ten carry roughly 24%. The donors, healthy Caucasians from Russia, were aged 6 to 90. The specimen sequenced was blood. The chain has TRBV12-3 or TRBV12-4 and TRBJ2-3; D possibly uses TRBD1 or TRBD2 (7 bases each). The TCR sequence derives from a man aged 35 to 55 in good health. CDR3 amino acids: CATIGTERTSSRHTQYF. For the CDR3, the DNA is TGTGCCACCATAGGGACAGAAAGGACTAGTTCTCGCCATACGCAGTATTTT.